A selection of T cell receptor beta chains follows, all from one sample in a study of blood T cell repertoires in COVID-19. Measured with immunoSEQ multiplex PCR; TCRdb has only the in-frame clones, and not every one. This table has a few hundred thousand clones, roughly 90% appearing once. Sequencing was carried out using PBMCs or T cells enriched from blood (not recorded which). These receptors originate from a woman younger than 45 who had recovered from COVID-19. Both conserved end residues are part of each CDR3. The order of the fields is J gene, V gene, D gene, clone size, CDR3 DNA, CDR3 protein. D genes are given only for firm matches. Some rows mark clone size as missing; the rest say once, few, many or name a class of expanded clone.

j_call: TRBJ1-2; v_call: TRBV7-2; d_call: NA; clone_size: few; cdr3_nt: TGTGCCAGCAGCCAACGACAGTTTGGCTACACCTTC; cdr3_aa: CASSQRQFGYTF
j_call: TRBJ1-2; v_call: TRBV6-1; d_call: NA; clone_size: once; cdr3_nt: TGTGCCAGCAGTGAAGAGCTGGGACAAACTAACTATGGCTACACCTTC; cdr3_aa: CASSEELGQTNYGYTF
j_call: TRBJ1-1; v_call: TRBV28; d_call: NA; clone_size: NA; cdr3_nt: TGTGCCAGCAGTTTATTCCAGTCCGTCCCTGAAGCTTTCTTT; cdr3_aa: CASSLFQSVPEAFF
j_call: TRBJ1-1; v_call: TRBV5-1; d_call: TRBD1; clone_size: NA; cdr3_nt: TGCGCCAGCAGCCAAACAGGGGTGGACGGCACTGAAGCTTTCTTT; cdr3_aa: CASSQTGVDGTEAFF
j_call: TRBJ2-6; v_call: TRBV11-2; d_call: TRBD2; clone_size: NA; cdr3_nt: TGTGCCAGCCGGGGACTATCTGGGGCCAACGTCCTGACTTTC; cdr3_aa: CASRGLSGANVLTF
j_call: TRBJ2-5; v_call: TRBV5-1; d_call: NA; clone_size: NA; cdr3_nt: TGCGCCAGCAGCCGTTTACAGGGGGGGCAAGAGACCCAGTACTTC; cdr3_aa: CASSRLQGGQETQYF
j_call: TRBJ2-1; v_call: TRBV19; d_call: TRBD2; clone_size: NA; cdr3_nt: TGTGCCAGTAGTATGAACGGGGGGGCCTACAATGAGCAGTTCTTC; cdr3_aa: CASSMNGGAYNEQFF
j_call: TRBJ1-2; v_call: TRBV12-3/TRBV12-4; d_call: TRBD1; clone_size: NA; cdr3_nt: TGTGCCAGCAGTGGACAGGGTCCCTATGGCTACACCTTC; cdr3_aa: CASSGQGPYGYTF
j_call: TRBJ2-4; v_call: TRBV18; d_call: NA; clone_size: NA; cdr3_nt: TGTGCCAGCTCACCATCGGGGGGCGCAGACATTCAGTACTTC; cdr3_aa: CASSPSGGADIQYF
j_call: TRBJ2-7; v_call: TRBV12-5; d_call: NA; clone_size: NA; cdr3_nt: TGTGCTAGTGGTTTCGGCAGGGTAGTCGCCGAGCAGTACTTC; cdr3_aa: CASGFGRVVAEQYF
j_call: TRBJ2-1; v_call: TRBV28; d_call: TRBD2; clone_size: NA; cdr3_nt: TGTGCCAGCCGGCCTAGCGGTTTGTATGAGCAGTTCTTC; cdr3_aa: CASRPSGLYEQFF
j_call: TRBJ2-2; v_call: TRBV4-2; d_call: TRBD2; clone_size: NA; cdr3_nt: TGTGCCAGCAGCCGGGTGGGACTAGCGGAAAACACCGGGGAGCTGTTTTTT; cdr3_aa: CASSRVGLAENTGELFF
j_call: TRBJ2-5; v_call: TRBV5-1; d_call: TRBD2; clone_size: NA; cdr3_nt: TGCGCCAGCAGCCGGGGACTAGCGGGGGAAGAGACCCAGTACTTC; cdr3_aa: CASSRGLAGEETQYF
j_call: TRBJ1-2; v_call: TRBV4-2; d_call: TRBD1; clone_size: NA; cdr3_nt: TGTGCCAGCAGCCAAGTGGCTGGACAGGGAGCCTATGGCTACACCTTC; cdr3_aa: CASSQVAGQGAYGYTF
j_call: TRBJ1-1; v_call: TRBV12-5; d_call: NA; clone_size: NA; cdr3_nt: TGTGCTAGTGGTTCATACCTTAGGGGAGGAGGTGAAGCTTTCTTT; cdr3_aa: CASGSYLRGGGEAFF
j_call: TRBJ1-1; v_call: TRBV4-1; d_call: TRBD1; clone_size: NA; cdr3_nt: TGCGCCAGCAGCCAAGAGGACAGGATCCACACTGAAGCTTTCTTT; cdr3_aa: CASSQEDRIHTEAFF
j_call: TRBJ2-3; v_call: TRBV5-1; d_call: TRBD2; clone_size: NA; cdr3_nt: TGCGCCAGCAGCAAGACTAGCGGGGGGTCAGATACGCAGTATTTT; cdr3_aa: CASSKTSGGSDTQYF
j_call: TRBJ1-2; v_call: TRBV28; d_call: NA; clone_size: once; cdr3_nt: TGTGCCAGCAGAATATCGGGGGAAGCTAACTATGGCTACACCTTC; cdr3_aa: CASRISGEANYGYTF
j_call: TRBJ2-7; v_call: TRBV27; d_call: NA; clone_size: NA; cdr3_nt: TGTGCCAGCAGTCTACTTCCAATAGCAACCCGGGGGGAGCAGTACTTC; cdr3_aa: CASSLLPIATRGEQYF
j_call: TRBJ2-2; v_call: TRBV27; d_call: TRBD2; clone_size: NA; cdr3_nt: TGTGCCAGCAACCCGTCCGGGAGGGGTGAACTGTTTTTT; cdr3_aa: CASNPSGRGELFF
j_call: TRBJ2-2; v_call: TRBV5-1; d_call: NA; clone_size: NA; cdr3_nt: TGCGCCAGCAGCATAGGGACTCCTGAGCTGTTTTTT; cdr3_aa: CASSIGTPELFF
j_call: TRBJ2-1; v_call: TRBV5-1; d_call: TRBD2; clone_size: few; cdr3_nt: TGCGCCAGCAGCCCCCGAAGCGGGGGGGCCTACAATGAGCAGTTCTTC; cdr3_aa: CASSPRSGGAYNEQFF
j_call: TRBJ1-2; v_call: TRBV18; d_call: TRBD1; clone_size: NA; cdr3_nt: TGTGCCAGCTCACCCGACAGGGCGACTAACTATGGCTACACCTTC; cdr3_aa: CASSPDRATNYGYTF
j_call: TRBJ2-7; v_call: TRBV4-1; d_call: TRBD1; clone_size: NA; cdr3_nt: TGCGCCAGCAGCCACTACTCGGCGACCGGGACAGGGAGGCTGTACTTC; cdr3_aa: CASSHYSATGTGRLYF
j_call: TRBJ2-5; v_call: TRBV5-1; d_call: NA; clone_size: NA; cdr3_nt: TGCGCCAGCAGCTTAAGGGGTGGGGAGACCCAGTACTTC; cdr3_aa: CASSLRGGETQYF
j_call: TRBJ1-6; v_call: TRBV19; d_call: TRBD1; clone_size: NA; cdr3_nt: TGTGCCAGTAGGGGAACAGGGGTAAATAATTCACCCCTCCACTTT; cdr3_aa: CASRGTGVNNSPLHF
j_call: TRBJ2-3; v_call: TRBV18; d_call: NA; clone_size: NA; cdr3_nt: TGTGCCAGCTCGGGAGCTAGCACAGATACGCAGTATTTT; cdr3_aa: CASSGASTDTQYF
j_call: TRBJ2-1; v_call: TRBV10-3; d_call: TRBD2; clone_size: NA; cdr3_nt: TGTGCCACGACTTTTGATGGGGGGGGTCACAATGAGCAGTTCTTC; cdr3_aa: CATTFDGGGHNEQFF
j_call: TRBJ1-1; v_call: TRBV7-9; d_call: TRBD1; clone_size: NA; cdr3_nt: TGTGCCAGCGGACAGGGTCGAACTGAAGCTTTCTTT; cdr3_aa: CASGQGRTEAFF
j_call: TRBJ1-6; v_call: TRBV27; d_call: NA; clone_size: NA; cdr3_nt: TGTGCCAGCAGTTTAAACAGAAGCAATTCACCCCTCCACTTT; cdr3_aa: CASSLNRSNSPLHF
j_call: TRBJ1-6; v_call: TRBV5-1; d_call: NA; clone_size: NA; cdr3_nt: TGCGCCAGCAGCTTGGTTGGGAGCTCCTATAATTCACCCCTCCACTTT; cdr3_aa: CASSLVGSSYNSPLHF
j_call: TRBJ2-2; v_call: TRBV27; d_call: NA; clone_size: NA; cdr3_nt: TGTGCCAGCAGTCACTCTCGTGACACCGGGGAGCTGTTTTTT; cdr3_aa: CASSHSRDTGELFF
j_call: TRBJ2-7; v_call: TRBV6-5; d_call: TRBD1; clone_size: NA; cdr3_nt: TGTGCCAGCAGCGGGACAGACCTCTCCTACGAGCAGTACTTC; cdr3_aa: CASSGTDLSYEQYF